The next 20 T cell receptor beta chains were all read from a single sample in a study of metastatic and nonmetastatic thyroid tumors. All patients reached thyroid surgery having received no treatment beforehand. Via MiXCR, TCRdb re-called the PCR reads. The table has fewer than 4,500 clones, 37% seen once. Sequenced input: tumor tissue. The receptors stem from a male donor with papillary thyroid cancer or a benign thyroid nodule (not recorded which). Some clones in this sample may be carry-over from other donors' samples.

This clone was counted between two and nine times. The chain recombines TRBV6-1 with TRBJ1-2; D gene ambiguous. The CDR3 is 14 residues long. The germline CDR1 and CDR2 sequences are MNHNS and SASEGT. The V end was cut by 8 bases, the J end by 8 bases, with 21 bases between. CDR3 sequence (DNA): TGTGCCAGCGCTGAGGGAAGCATTGCACGCGGCTACACCTTC. Translated, it gives CASAEGSIARGYTF.

The chain joins TRBV6-1 to TRBJ2-1; D gene ambiguous. Germline CDR1 is MNHNS and CDR2 is SASEGT. The CDR3 covers 13 residues. Trimming left V 6 bases short and J 7 bases short, with 13 bases between. The CDR3: CASRASMWNEQFF. DNA of the CDR3: TGTGCCAGCAGAGCCTCTATGTGGAATGAGCAGTTCTTC.

This chain uses TRBV2 with TRBJ2-2; 7 bases are a match to TRBD1. Germline V gives CDR1 SNHLY, CDR2 FYNNEI. The CDR3 consists of 14 residues. V shed 4 bases and J 5 bases; nucleotides not matched to a gene: 4. The CDR3 loop reads CASSARGTTGELFF. In DNA form, the CDR3 reads TGTGCCAGCAGTGCCAGGGGGACGACCGGGGAGCTGTTTTTT.

The rearrangement uses TRBV18 and TRBJ2-1; TRBD1 agrees at 9 bases. Losses at the gene ends were 0 bases for V and 3 bases for J; bases not matched to a gene: 3. Germline V CDR1 and CDR2: KGHSH, LQKENI. There are 16 residues in the CDR3. DNA of the CDR3: TGTGCCAGCTCACCACCAGAGACAGGGGGCTACAATGAGCAGTTCTTC. Its protein product is CASSPPETGGYNEQFF.

The table lists this clone with a few counts. The chain uses TRBV4-1 and TRBJ1-2; 10 nucleotides match TRBD1. The V and J ends lost 1 base and 6 bases, in that order; junction bases with no gene match: 8. From germline, CDR1 is MGHRA and CDR2 YSYEKL. The CDR3 has 16 amino acids. The CDR3 loop is CASSQVVGQGVDGYTF. CDR3 DNA sequence: TGCGCCAGCAGCCAAGTGGTCGGACAGGGGGTCGATGGCTACACCTTC.

This clone has a handful of counts. The V gene is TRBV30, the J gene TRBJ1-6; D is unresolved. Germline-derived CDR1 and CDR2 are GTSNPN and SVGIG (reference sequence). The CDR3 loop spans 12 amino acids. V gave up 1 base and J gave up 7 bases, with 5 bases separating them. This CDR3 is CAWSETNSPLHF. DNA for the CDR3: TGTGCCTGGAGTGAAACAAATTCACCCCTCCACTTT.

The sample holds a few counts of this clone. CDR3: CASRRGTSGKSEQYF. In DNA, the CDR3 is TGTGCCAGCAGGAGGGGGACTAGCGGAAAGAGCGAGCAGTACTTC. The chain recombines TRBV6-1 with TRBJ2-7, with TRBD2 identical over 11 bases. The ends lost 6 bases at V and 6 bases at J; junction bases unmatched: 10. The CDR3 runs to 15 residues. The germline gives CDR1 MNHNS, CDR2 SASEGT.

This rearrangement joins TRBV2 to TRBJ2-5; 7 nucleotides match TRBD2. J was trimmed by 1 base and V by 5 bases; bases with no gene match: 7. This CDR3 spans 15 amino acids. Germline V gene data show CDR1 as SNHLY and CDR2 as FYNNEI. The CDR3 DNA reads TGTGCCAGCAGTTCCGGGACTACCCTCCAAGAGACCCAGTACTTC. Protein sequence: CASSSGTTLQETQYF. The full variable domain, in which reference TRBV2 and TRBJ2-5 provide the parts outside the CDR3, is EPEVTQTPSHQVTQMGQEVILRCVPISNHLYFYWYRQILGQKVEFLVSFYNNEISEKSEIFDDQFSVERPDGSNFTLKIRSTKLEDSAMYFCASSSGTTLQETQYFGPGTRLLVL.

The rearrangement joins TRBV5-1 to TRBJ2-2; 8 bases are a match to TRBD2. This CDR3 has 17 residues. The germline gives CDR1 SGHRS, CDR2 YFSETQ. V lost 2 bases, J lost 4 bases, and 10 bases stayed unmatched. Written as DNA, the CDR3 is TGCGCCAGCAGCTTAATCTCAGGCGGGAGGATCACCGGGGAGCTGTTTTTT. Residues: CASSLISGGRITGELFF.

The chain uses TRBV5-7 and TRBJ2-2; 10 bases fit TRBD1. TRBV5-7 belongs to the ORF category, with a function that is uncertain. The junction had 3 bases not matched to a gene; V was cut back by 4 bases and J by 3 bases. The CDR3 is 15 amino acids. The CDR3 spells CASSPGTGDTGELFF. DNA for the CDR3: TGTGCCAGCAGCCCCGGGACAGGGGACACCGGGGAGCTGTTTTTT.

This rearrangement joins TRBV12-3 or TRBV12-4 to TRBJ2-7, with D possibly being TRBD1 or TRBD2 (5 bases each). V gave up 3 bases and J gave up 4 bases, with 13 bases separating them. CDR3 length: 14 amino acids. Here the CDR3 reads CASSFRDGRYEQYF. The CDR3 bases are TGTGCCAGCAGTTTCCGGGACGGAAGATACGAGCAGTACTTC.

CDR3 region: CASSLGSGANVLTF. CDR3 DNA sequence: TGTGCCAGCAGTTTAGGGTCTGGGGCCAACGTCCTGACTTTC. The rearrangement joins TRBV27 to TRBJ2-6, with D uncertain. Trimming took off 2 bases at V and 1 base at J, with 3 bases between the two ends. Looked up from germline, CDR1 is MNHEY and CDR2 is SMNVEV (reference sequence). The CDR3 loop spans 14 amino acids.

The chain has TRBV4-1 and TRBJ2-7, with D unclear. Germline V gene data show CDR1 as MGHRA and CDR2 as YSYEKL. CDR3 length: 16 amino acids. V shed 1 base and J shed 3 bases, with 16 bases lying between them. The CDR3 DNA reads as TGCGCCAGCAGCCAAGTTAGCATCTCTTCGGTCTACGAGCAGTACTTC. It codes for CASSQVSISSVYEQYF.

This clone was detected a few times. At one end, the junction sequence differs from germline, possibly due to a read error. The chain employs TRBV7-9 and TRBJ2-7; D remains ambiguous. CDR1 and CDR2 from the germline V gene are SEHNR and FQNEAQ (reference sequence). CDR3 length: 11 residues. The CDR3 sequence: CASSYDVDPAF. DNA for the CDR3: TGTGCCAGCAGCTATGACGTGGACCCAGCCTTC.

The chain employs TRBV7-3 and TRBJ2-7, with 7 bases aligning to TRBD2. J was trimmed by 5 bases and V by 4 bases; bases with no gene match: 8. The CDR3 length is 14 residues. Germline CDR1 reads SGHTA; CDR2 reads FQGTGA. CDR3 DNA sequence: TGTGCCAGCAGCTCCGGGACTATTAATGACGAGCAGTACTTC. It codes for CASSSGTINDEQYF.

The chain has TRBV7-9 and TRBJ2-7; 7 bases line up with TRBD1. J lost 5 bases, V lost 6 bases, and 10 bases had no gene match. In germline, CDR1 is SEHNR, CDR2 FQNEAQ (reference sequence). There are 14 residues in the CDR3. The CDR3: CASSRGGEMDEQYF. The CDR3 DNA is TGTGCCAGCAGTCGAGGGGGCGAAATGGACGAGCAGTACTTC.

V usage is TRBV19 and J usage is TRBJ2-1; 10 positions agree with TRBD1. Germline V gene data show CDR1 as LNHDA and CDR2 as SQIVND (reference sequence). CDR3 length equals 15 residues. The V and J ends lost 4 bases and 7 bases, in that order; junction bases with no gene match: 7. CDR3 sequence (DNA): TGTGCCAGTAGTAGAAGACAGGGGGCGCGTAATGAGCAGTTCTTC. It is translated as CASSRRQGARNEQFF.

The rearrangement uses TRBV6-1 and TRBJ1-3; D remains unclear. The CDR3 is made up of 10 amino acids. V lost 6 bases to trimming and J lost 8 bases, with 5 bases between them. Germline CDR1 MNHNS, CDR2 SASEGT. The CDR3 protein is CASREDTIYF. The CDR3 nucleotides read TGTGCCAGCAGGGAGGACACCATATATTTT.

In its sample, this clone was seen a few times. V and J are TRBV6-1 and TRBJ2-7; 9 nucleotides agree with TRBD1. Germline CDR1 MNHNS, CDR2 SASEGT. The CDR3 is 14 amino acids. V shed 6 bases, J shed 6 bases, and the junction held 9 bases outside the gene matches. The CDR3 DNA reads as TGTGCCAGCAGGCCTCCGGGACAGGGAAGCGAGCAGTACTTC. It specifies CASRPPGQGSEQYF.

V gene TRBV6-4 combines with J gene TRBJ1-2; tentative D call: TRBD1 (5 bases). V gave up 0 bases and J gave up 4 bases, with 9 bases separating them. The germline V gene encodes CDR1 MRHNA and CDR2 SNTAGT. The CDR3 contains 14 residues. CDR3 amino acids: CASSDSKGSYGYTF. The CDR3 DNA sequence: TGTGCCAGCAGTGACTCAAAGGGGTCCTATGGCTACACCTTC.